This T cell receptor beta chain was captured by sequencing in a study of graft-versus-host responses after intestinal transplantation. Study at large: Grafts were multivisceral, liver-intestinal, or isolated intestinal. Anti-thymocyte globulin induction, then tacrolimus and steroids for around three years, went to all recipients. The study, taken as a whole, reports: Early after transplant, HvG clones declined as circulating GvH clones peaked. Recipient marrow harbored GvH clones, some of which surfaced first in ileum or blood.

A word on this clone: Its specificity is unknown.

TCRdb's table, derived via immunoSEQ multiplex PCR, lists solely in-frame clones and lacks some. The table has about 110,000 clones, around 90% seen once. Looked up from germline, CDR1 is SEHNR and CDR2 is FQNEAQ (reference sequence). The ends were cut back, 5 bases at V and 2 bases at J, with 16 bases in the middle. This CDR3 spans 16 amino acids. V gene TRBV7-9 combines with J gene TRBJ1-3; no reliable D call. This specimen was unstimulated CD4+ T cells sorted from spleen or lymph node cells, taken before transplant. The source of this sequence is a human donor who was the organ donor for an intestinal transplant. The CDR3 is CASSPADIRAGNTIYF. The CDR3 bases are TGTGCCAGCAGCCCAGCCGACATTCGCGCTGGAAACACCATATATTTT. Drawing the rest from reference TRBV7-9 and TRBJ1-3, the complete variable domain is DTGVSQNPRHKITKRGQNVTFRCDPISEHNRLYWYRQTLGQGPEFLTYFQNEAQLEKSRLLSDRFSAERPKGSFSTLEIQRTEQGDSAMYLCASSPADIRAGNTIYFGEGSWLTVV.